This TCR beta chain was identified during a study of blood T cell repertoires in COVID-19. This CDR3 spans 16 amino acids. Germline CDR1 is SGHNT and CDR2 is YYREEE (reference sequence). The germline V and J ends were trimmed by 0 bases and 0 bases, with 12 bases remaining between them. The authors' processing: For nucleated cells, counts were estimated from reference gene primer amplification. Some clones are missing from TCRdb's copy, which holds only in-frame ones; the method was immunoSEQ multiplex PCR. That table gives V, J and clone size, and the DNA gave D and trimming. The top ten clones hold 5.6% of a sample with about 190,000 clones, 86% of them seen once.

This clonotype was obtained from a man aged 40-50 years with acute COVID-19. Material for sequencing was PBMCs or T cells enriched from blood (not recorded which). The chain employs TRBV5-4 and TRBJ1-2, with D possibly TRBD1 on 5 matching bases. CDR3 region: CASSLARRGPNYGYTF. CDR3 nucleotides: TGTGCCAGCAGCTTGGCCAGGAGGGGACCTAACTATGGCTACACCTTC.